The present TCR beta chain was sequenced within a study of Ad26.COV2.S vaccination and SARS-CoV-2 variants. Whole-study context: Participants got Ad26.COV2.S intramuscularly, once or twice 56 days apart. General study points: Post-vaccination breadth of spike-specific CD8+ and CD4+ T cell responses was reportedly substantial.

Produced via immunoSEQ multiplex PCR; TCRdb's table is partial and in-frame only. Of 450,000 to 550,000 clones in the sample, roughly nine tenths were seen once. Specified treatment: some 20 received Ad26.COV2.S at low or high dose, single or two shots; about 5 received placebo; per-sample allocation not given. Samples came from day 63 after the first vaccine or placebo injection. The CDR3 is 16 amino acids. Germline CDR1 is KGHDR and CDR2 is SFDVKD. Germline trimming cut 1 base from V and 4 bases from J; bases unmatched to any gene: 5. To note about this clone: Its target is unknown.

V gene TRBV24-1 combines with J gene TRBJ2-3, with TRBD2 identical over 9 bases. Sequenced here: peripheral blood, sampled in a trial of Ad26.COV2.S vaccine versus placebo. The sequence was obtained from a person between 18 and 60 years old who received the Ad26.COV2.S COVID-19 vaccine or a placebo. CDR3: CATSDLSGRTPDTQYF. CDR3 bases: TGTGCCACCAGTGATTTAAGCGGGAGGACCCCAGATACGCAGTATTTT.